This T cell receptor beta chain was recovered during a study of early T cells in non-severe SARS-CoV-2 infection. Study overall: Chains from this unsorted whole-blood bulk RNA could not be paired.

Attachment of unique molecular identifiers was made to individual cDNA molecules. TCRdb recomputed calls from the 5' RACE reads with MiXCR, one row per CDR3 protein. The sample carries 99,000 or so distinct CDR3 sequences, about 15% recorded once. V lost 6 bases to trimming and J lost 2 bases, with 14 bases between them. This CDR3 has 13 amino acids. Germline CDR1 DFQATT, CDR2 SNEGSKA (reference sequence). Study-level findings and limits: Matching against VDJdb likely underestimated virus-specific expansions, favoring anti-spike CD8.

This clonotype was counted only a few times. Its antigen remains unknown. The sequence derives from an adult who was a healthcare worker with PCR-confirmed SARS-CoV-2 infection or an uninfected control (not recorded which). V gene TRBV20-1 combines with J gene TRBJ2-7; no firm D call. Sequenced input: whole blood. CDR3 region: CSAWQKQAYEQYF. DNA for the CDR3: TGCAGTGCCTGGCAGAAGCAGGCCTACGAGCAGTACTTC.